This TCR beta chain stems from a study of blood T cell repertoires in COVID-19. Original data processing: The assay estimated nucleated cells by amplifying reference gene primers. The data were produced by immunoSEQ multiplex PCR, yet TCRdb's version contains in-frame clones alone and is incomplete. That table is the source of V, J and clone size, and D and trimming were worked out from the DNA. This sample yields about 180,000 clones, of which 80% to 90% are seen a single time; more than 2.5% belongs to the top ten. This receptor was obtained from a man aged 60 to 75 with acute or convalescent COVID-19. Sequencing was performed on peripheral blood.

The DNA of the CDR3 is TGTGCCAGCAGTCCGACTAGCGGGAGGAACACCGGGGAGCTGTTTTTT. Its translation is CASSPTSGRNTGELFF. The V call is TRBV27, the J call TRBJ2-2, with TRBD2 matching 12 bases. Germline trimming cut 5 bases from V and 1 base from J; bases unmatched to any gene: 2. There are 16 residues in the CDR3. CDR1 is MNHEY and CDR2 is SMNVEV in the germline V gene (reference sequence).